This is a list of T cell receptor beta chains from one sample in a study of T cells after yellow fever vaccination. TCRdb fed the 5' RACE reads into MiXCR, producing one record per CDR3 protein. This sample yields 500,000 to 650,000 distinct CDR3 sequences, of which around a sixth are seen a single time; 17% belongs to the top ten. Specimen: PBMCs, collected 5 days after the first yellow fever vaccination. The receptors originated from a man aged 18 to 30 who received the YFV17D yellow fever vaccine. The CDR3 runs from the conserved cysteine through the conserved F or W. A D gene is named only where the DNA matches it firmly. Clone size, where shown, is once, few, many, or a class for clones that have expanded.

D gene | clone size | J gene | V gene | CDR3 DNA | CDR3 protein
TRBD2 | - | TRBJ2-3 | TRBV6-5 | TGTGCCAGCAGATTAGCGGGGGGGATTGATACGCAGTATTTT | CASRLAGGIDTQYF
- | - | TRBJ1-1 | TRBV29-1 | TGCAGCGTTGGGGCCTTATTAGCACCGCGAGCTTTCTTT | CSVGALLAPRAFF
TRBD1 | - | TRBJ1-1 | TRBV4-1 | TGCGCCAGCAGCCAAGTGGGGGGGGCGACAGGGTCAAACACTGAAGCTTTCTTT | CASSQVGGATGSNTEAFF
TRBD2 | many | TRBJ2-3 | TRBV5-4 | TGTGCCAGCAGCGCCGGGACTAGCGGGGGTAATACGCAGTATTTT | CASSAGTSGGNTQYF
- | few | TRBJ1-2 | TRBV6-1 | TGTGCCAGCAGTTTGACAGCGACAGGCTACACCTTC | CASSLTATGYTF
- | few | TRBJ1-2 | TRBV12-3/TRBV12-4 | TGTGCCAGCAGTTTGAGTTCCTCGGGCTACACCTTC | CASSLSSSGYTF
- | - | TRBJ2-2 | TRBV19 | TGTGCCAGTAGTACCCGGGTAATCGGCACCGGGGAGCTGTTTTTT | CASSTRVIGTGELFF
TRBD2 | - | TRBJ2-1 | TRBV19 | TGTGCCAGTAGTCGAATGGGCGGGGGGGCAACGGGGTCCTACAATGAGCAGTTCTTT | CASSRMGGGATGSYNEQFF
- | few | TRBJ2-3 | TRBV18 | TGTGCCAGCTCACCAACCGTGGCTACTAGCACAGATACGCAGTATTTT | CASSPTVATSTDTQYF
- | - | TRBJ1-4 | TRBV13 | TGTGCCAGCAGCCAAACAGGGTTCGGGGAAAAACTGTTTTTT | CASSQTGFGEKLFF
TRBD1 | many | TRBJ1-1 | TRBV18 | TGTGCCAGCTCACCACCGAACAGGGGCTTGACTGAAGCTTTCTTT | CASSPPNRGLTEAFF
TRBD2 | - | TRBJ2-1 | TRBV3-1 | TGTGCCAGCAGCCTGGGGACTAGCGGGGGGGTATACAATGAGCAGTTCTTC | CASSLGTSGGVYNEQFF
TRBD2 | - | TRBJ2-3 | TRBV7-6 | TGTGCCAGCAGCGGGGGACTAGCGGGGGGTCTTAGCACAGATACGCAGTATTTT | CASSGGLAGGLSTDTQYF
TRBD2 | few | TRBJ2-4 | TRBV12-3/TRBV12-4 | TGTGCCAGCAGTTTCCCATCATTCTTGGGCGGGGGATCGACTCTAGCCAAAAACATTCAGTACTTC | CASSFPSFLGGGSTLAKNIQYF
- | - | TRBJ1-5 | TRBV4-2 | TGTGCCAGCAGCCAAGTACTCCCGGACGGTCAGCCCCAGCATTTT | CASSQVLPDGQPQHF
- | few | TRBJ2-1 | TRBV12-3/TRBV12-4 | TGTGCCAGCAGTTTAAGGGGCGGGGTATCCTACAATGAGCAGTTCTTC | CASSLRGGVSYNEQFF
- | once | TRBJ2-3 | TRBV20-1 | TGCAGTGCCCCCCGCAACGTAAATACGCAGTATTTT | CSAPRNVNTQYF
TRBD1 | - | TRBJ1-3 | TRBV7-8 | TGTGCCAGCAGCTTGGACAGGGTTAGAAACACCATATATTTT | CASSLDRVRNTIYF
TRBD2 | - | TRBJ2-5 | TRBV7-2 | TGTGCCAGCAGCTTTTTCCCCAGCGGGGATCAAGAGACCCAGTACTTC | CASSFFPSGDQETQYF
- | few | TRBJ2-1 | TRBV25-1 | TGTGCCAGCAGTGAATTGGGGCAGGCGATCTACAATGAGCAGTTCTTC | CASSELGQAIYNEQFF
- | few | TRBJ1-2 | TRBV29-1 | TGCAGCGTCCGACAGAGAGCTCCGATCTATGGCTACACCTTC | CSVRQRAPIYGYTF
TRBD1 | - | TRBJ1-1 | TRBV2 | TGTGCCGTAGGATGGAGGGACAGGGAACGGGACACTGAAGCTTTCTTT | CAVGWRDRERDTEAFF
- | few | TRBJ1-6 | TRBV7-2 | TGTGCCAGCAGCTTGGGGGTGCCCTCCTATAATTCACCCCTCCACTTT | CASSLGVPSYNSPLHF
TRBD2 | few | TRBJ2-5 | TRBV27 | TGTGCCAGCAGATTCAGTCTAGCGGGGGGTATGGAGACCCAGTACTTC | CASRFSLAGGMETQYF
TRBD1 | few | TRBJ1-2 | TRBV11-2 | TGTGCCAGCAGCTCCGGACAGGGTCGGATGTTTGGTGGCTACACCTTC | CASSSGQGRMFGGYTF
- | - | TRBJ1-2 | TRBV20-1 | TGCAGTGCTGACTGGACAGCAAACTATGGCTACACCTTC | CSADWTANYGYTF
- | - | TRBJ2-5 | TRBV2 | TGTGCCAGCAGGTCCATGGCGGGGGCCCCCCCAGAGACCCAGTACTTC | CASRSMAGAPPETQYF
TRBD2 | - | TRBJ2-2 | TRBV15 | TGTGCCACCAGCAGAGCCCACGGACTAGAAGGTTGGACCGGGGAGCTGTTTTTT | CATSRAHGLEGWTGELFF
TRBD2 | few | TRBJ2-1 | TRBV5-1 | TGCGCCAGCAGCTTGTTCAGCGGGGGGGACAATGAGCAGTTCTTC | CASSLFSGGDNEQFF
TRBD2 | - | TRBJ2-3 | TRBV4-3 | TGCGCCAGCAGCCAAGGACTAGGAGCGGGGGGTACAGATACGCAGTATTTT | CASSQGLGAGGTDTQYF
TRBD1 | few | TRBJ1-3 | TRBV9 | TGTGCCAGCAGCGTAGAGGGACAGGGGGCTGGAAACACCATATATTTT | CASSVEGQGAGNTIYF
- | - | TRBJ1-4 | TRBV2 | TGTGCCAGCAGCCGGGACCCGCGCGTCGCGGGTGAAAAACTGTTTTTT | CASSRDPRVAGEKLFF
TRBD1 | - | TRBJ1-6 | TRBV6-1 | TGTGCCAGCAGGGACAGGGGTTGGTCACCCCTCCACTTT | CASRDRGWSPLHF
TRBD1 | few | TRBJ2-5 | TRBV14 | TGTGCCAGCAGCCAACCAACAGGGGCGAAAGAGACCCAGTACTTC | CASSQPTGAKETQYF
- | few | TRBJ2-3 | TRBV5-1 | TGCGCCAGCAGTAGGGATACTAGCACAGATACGCAGTATTTT | CASSRDTSTDTQYF
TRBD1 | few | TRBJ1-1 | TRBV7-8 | TGTGCCAGCAGCCAAGACAGGGTCGGAAGCACTGAAGCTTTCTTT | CASSQDRVGSTEAFF
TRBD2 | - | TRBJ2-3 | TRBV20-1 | TGCAGTGCCCCGGGACTAGCGGGGGGAGCAGATACGCAGTATTTT | CSAPGLAGGADTQYF
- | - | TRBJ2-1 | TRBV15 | TGTGCCACCGGGCAGGGCCCCTACAATGAGCAGTTCTTC | CATGQGPYNEQFF
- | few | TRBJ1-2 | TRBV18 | TGTGCCAGCTCACCAGGTGGCAGGGGAGCCTATGGCTACACCTTC | CASSPGGRGAYGYTF
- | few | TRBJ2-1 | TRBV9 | TGTGCCAGCAGCGTAGTTAGCGTCGGTGAGCAGTTCTTC | CASSVVSVGEQFF
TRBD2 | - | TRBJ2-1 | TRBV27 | TGTGCCAGCAGCCATCTAGCGGGGGGGTACAATGAGCAGTTCTTC | CASSHLAGGYNEQFF
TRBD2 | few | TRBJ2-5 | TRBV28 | TGTGCCAGCAGCGAAGGACTAGCGGGGATAGAGACCCAGTACTTC | CASSEGLAGIETQYF
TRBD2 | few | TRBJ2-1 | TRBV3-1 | TGTGCCAGCAGCCAAGATACGGCGGGGGGACGACAGTTCTTC | CASSQDTAGGRQFF
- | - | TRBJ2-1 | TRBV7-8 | TGTGCCAGCAGCAAAAACAGGGTCATCGATGAGCAGTTCTTC | CASSKNRVIDEQFF
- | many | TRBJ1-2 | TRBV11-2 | TGTGCCAGCAGCTTAGATCAGGGGAGCTATGGCTACACCTTC | CASSLDQGSYGYTF
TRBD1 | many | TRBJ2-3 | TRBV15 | TGTGCCACCAGCAGAGATCGGGGCAGGGGGCATAATACGCAGTATTTT | CATSRDRGRGHNTQYF
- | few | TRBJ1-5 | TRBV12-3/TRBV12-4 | TGTGCCAGCAGTCCGGACAGCGTAAATCAGCCCCAGCATTTT | CASSPDSVNQPQHF
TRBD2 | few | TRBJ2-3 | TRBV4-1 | TGCGCCAGCAGCCAAAAACTGGGGGGGTATAGCACAGATACGCAGTATTTT | CASSQKLGGYSTDTQYF
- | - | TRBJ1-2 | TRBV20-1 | TGCAGTGCTAGAGAAGGTGGTCGGCATGGCTACACCTTC | CSAREGGRHGYTF
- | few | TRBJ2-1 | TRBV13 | TGTGCCAGCACCATGGGAACCGGTGAGCAGTTCTTC | CASTMGTGEQFF
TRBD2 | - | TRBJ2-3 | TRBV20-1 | TGCAGTGCTAGAGCCGGGACTAGGGGCACAGATACGCAGTATTTT | CSARAGTRGTDTQYF
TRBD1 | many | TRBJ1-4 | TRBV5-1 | TGCGCCAGCAGCTTGGAGGGGGCGCGGGAAAAACTGTTTTTT | CASSLEGAREKLFF
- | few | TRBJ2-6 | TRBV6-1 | TGTGCCAGCAGCAAGAGGGGAGGGGGCGTTTTCTTTGGGGCCAACGTCCTGACTTTC | CASSKRGGGVFFGANVLTF
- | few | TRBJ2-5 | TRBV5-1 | TGCGCCAGCAGCTTGGTTGTGGAGCCTCAAGAGACCCAGTACTTC | CASSLVVEPQETQYF
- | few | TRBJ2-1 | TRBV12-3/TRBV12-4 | TGTGCCAGCAGTTTAAGGGTTACCAATGAGCAGTTCTTC | CASSLRVTNEQFF
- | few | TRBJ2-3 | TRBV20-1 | TGCAGTGCTAGGGGCTCGGTAGATACGCAGTATTTT | CSARGSVDTQYF
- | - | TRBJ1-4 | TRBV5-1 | TGCGCCAGCAGTCTGGGACGCGTCGGGGCTAATGAAAAACTGTTTTTT | CASSLGRVGANEKLFF